This T cell receptor (beta chain) was observed in a study of blood T cell repertoires in COVID-19. The assay was immunoSEQ multiplex PCR, and TCRdb's table has in-frame clones only and misses some. The table includes 200,000 to 250,000 clones, around four fifths detected once. The CDR3 sequence is 16 residues long. Per the germline V gene, CDR1 is SGHNT and CDR2 is YYREEE (reference sequence). The V and J ends lost 0 bases and 4 bases, in that order; junction bases with no gene match: 6. The clonotype was recovered from an elderly woman with active or convalescent COVID-19. The J gene is TRBJ2-1, the V gene TRBV5-4; 8 bases map to TRBD2. Sequencing input: peripheral blood. CDR3 sequence: CASSLGRGGSYNEQFF. As DNA, the CDR3 is TGTGCCAGCAGCTTGGGACGGGGGGGGTCTTACAATGAGCAGTTCTTC.